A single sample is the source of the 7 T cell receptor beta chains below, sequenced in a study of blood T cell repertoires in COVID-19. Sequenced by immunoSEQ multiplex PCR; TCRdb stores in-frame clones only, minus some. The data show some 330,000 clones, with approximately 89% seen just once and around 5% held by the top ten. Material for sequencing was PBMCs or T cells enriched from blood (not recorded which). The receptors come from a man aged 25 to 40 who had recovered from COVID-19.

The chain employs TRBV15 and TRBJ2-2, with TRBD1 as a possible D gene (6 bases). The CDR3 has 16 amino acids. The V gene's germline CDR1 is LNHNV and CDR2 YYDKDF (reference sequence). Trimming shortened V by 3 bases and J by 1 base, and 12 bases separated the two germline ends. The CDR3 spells CATSRSRGMNTGELFF. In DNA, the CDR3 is TGTGCCACCAGCAGGTCGAGGGGGATGAACACCGGGGAGCTGTTTTTT. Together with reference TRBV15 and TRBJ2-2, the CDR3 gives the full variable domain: DAMVIQNPRYQVTQFGKPVTLSCSQTLNHNVMYWYQQKSSQAPKLLFHYYDKDFNNEADTPDNFQSRRPNTSFCFLDIRSPGLGDTAMYLCATSRSRGMNTGELFFGEGSRLTVL.

DNA of the CDR3: TGCAGTGCTAGTGCAGGGAGGACCACTGAAGCTTTCTTT. Translated: CSASAGRTTEAFF. V is TRBV20-1 and J is TRBJ1-1; D possibly corresponds to TRBD1 (5 bases). Trimming left V 3 bases short and J 4 bases short, with 12 bases between. This CDR3 contains 13 residues. The germline V gene encodes CDR1 DFQATT and CDR2 SNEGSKA (reference sequence).

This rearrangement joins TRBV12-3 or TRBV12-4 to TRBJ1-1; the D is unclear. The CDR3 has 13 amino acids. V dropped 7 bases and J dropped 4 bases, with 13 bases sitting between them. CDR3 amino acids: CASTQAGATEAFF. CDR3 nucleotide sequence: TGTGCCAGCACCCAGGCGGGTGCCACTGAAGCTTTCTTT.

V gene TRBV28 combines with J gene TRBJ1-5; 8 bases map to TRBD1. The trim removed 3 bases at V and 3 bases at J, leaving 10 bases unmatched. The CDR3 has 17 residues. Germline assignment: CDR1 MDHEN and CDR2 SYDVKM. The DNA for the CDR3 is TGTGCCAGCAGTTTTACGGTGGGACAGGCCCTCAATCAGCCCCAGCATTTT. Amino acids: CASSFTVGQALNQPQHF.

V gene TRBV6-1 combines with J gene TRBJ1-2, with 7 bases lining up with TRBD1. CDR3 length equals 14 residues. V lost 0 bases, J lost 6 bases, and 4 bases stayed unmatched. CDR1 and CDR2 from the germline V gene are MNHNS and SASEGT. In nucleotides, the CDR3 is TGTGCCAGCAGTGAAGCAGGGGGCTTGGATGGCTACACCTTC. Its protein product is CASSEAGGLDGYTF.

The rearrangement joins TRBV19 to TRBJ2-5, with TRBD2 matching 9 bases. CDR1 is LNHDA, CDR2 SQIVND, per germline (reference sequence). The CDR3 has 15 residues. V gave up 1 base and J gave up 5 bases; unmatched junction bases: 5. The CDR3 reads CASSIGGGAWETQYF. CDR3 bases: TGTGCCAGTAGTATAGGCGGGGGGGCCTGGGAGACCCAGTACTTC.

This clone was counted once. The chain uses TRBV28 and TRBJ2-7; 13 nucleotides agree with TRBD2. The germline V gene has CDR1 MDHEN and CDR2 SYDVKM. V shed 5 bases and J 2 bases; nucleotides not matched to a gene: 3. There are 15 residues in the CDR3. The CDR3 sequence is CASSVTSGGAYEQYF. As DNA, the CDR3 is TGTGCCAGCAGTGTAACTAGCGGGGGGGCCTACGAGCAGTACTTC.